The 12 T cell receptor beta chains presented below share a single source sample, sequenced in a study of cytomegalovirus exposure and HLA in healthy donors. The primer mix had 60 Vbeta and 13 Jbeta primers. Generated by immunoSEQ multiplex PCR, the TCRdb table keeps only in-frame clones and is missing some. The sample data list approximately 140,000 clones. The sample taken for sequencing was PBMCs. These receptors all come from a woman aged 50 to 65 in good health and CMV-seronegative.

The V gene is TRBV6-1, the J gene TRBJ1-5; a weak D match, TRBD1 (5 bases). The V end was cut by 3 bases, the J end by 6 bases, with 12 bases between. From germline, CDR1 is MNHNS and CDR2 SASEGT. The CDR3 covers 14 residues. The DNA for the CDR3 is TGTGCCAGCAGTGAGTTCCAGGGTACTCAGCCCCAGCATTTT. This gives the protein CASSEFQGTQPQHF.

The chain joins TRBV6-1 to TRBJ2-7; possibly TRBD2 for D (6 bases). Looked up from germline, CDR1 is MNHNS and CDR2 is SASEGT. Trimming pared 7 bases from V and 9 bases from J, leaving 22 bases between. This CDR3 has 14 amino acids. CDR3 amino acids: CASMGGRRAVGQYF. The CDR3 nucleotides are TGTGCCAGCATGGGGGGTCGACGGGCTGTCGGGCAGTACTTC.

CDR3 in amino acids: CASSRTVPGYTF. The CDR3 DNA reads as TGTGCCAGCAGCCGAACAGTACCTGGCTACACCTTC. The chain combines TRBV2 with TRBJ1-2; D not certain. V was clipped by 6 bases and J by 7 bases, with 12 bases between them. The CDR3 consists of 12 residues. Germline V gene lookup returns CDR1 SNHLY and CDR2 FYNNEI.

V gene TRBV6-6 combines with J gene TRBJ2-5; the match to TRBD2 covers 15 bases. From germline, CDR1 is MNHNY and CDR2 SVGAGI (reference sequence). Trimming took 9 bases from V and 5 from J; bases not matched to a gene: 10. CDR3 length: 16 amino acids. The CDR3 region is CASTRGTSGGPETQYF. In nucleotides, the CDR3 is TGTGCCAGTACTCGGGGGACTAGCGGGGGGCCGGAGACCCAGTACTTC.

This sequence joins TRBV18 and TRBJ1-2; no clear D. The CDR3 extends over 13 amino acids. Trimming took off 0 bases at V and 8 bases at J, with 10 bases between the two ends. Per the germline V gene, CDR1 is KGHSH and CDR2 is LQKENI. The CDR3 is CASSPPAAAGYTF. The CDR3 bases are TGTGCCAGCTCACCACCGGCGGCTGCCGGCTACACCTTC.

V usage is TRBV4-2 and J usage is TRBJ1-1, with TRBD1 matching 8 bases. This CDR3 contains 14 residues. V shed 4 bases and J 1 base; nucleotides not matched to a gene: 2. CDR1 and CDR2 from the germline V gene are LGHNA and YNFKEQ. CDR3: CASSRGQGNTEAFF. CDR3 bases: TGTGCCAGCAGCCGAGGACAGGGGAACACTGAAGCTTTCTTT.

The chain couples TRBV5-1 to TRBJ2-1, with a weak D call TRBD2 (6 bases). Trimming cost V 4 bases and J 0 bases, with 11 bases left between them. In germline, CDR1 is SGHRS, CDR2 YFSETQ. CDR3 length equals 15 residues. The CDR3, as DNA: TGCGCCAGCAGCGACGGCGGGGTCTCCTACAATGAGCAGTTCTTC. Amino acids: CASSDGGVSYNEQFF.

The chain uses TRBV7-8 and TRBJ2-3, with 12 bases that match TRBD2. Trimming cost V 5 bases and J 0 bases; bases outside gene matches: 3. Germline CDR1 SGHVS, CDR2 FQNEAQ. The CDR3 covers 16 residues. CDR3 loop: CASSPGTSGSTDTQYF. The CDR3 coding sequence is TGTGCCAGCAGCCCCGGGACTAGCGGGAGCACAGATACGCAGTATTTT. Filled out from reference TRBV7-8 and TRBJ2-3, the complete variable domain reads GAGVSQSPRYKVAKRGQDVALRCDPISGHVSLFWYQQALGQGPEFLTYFQNEAQLDKSGLPSDRFFAERPEGSVSTLKIQRTQQEDSAVYLCASSPGTSGSTDTQYFGPGTRLTVL.

The chain is built from TRBV9 and TRBJ2-3; the D gene is possibly TRBD2 (5 bases). Germline V gene sequence: CDR1 SGDLS, CDR2 YYNGEE. V lost 2 bases to trimming and J lost 1 base, with 8 bases between them. This CDR3 is built from 14 residues. In DNA, the CDR3 is TGTGCCAGCAGCGTCCTTAGCGGCACAGATACGCAGTATTTT. This codes for CASSVLSGTDTQYF.

This rearrangement joins TRBV4-2 to TRBJ2-1; 8 bases line up with TRBD1. Germline V gene data show CDR1 as LGHNA and CDR2 as YNFKEQ. V shed 4 bases, J shed 1 base, and the junction held 12 bases outside the gene matches. CDR3 length equals 18 residues. CDR3 in amino acids: CASSPRDSGGISYNEQFF. The CDR3 DNA follows: TGTGCCAGCAGCCCCCGGGACTCAGGGGGCATTTCCTACAATGAGCAGTTCTTC.

V usage is TRBV5-1 and J usage is TRBJ1-4; the D gene is possibly TRBD1 (5 bases). The CDR3 covers 17 residues. Trimming took off 0 bases at V and 7 bases at J, with 19 bases between the two ends. CDR1 is SGHRS and CDR2 is YFSETQ in the germline V gene. The CDR3 DNA is TGCGCCAGCAGCTTGGCCTGGTTAGGGGTCTCGAGTGAAAAACTGTTTTTT. Translation: CASSLAWLGVSSEKLFF.

The genes are TRBV11-2 and TRBJ2-2; D possibly corresponds to TRBD1 (6 bases). Per germline, CDR1 SGHAT and CDR2 FQNNGV. CDR3 length: 15 residues. With 3 bases removed from V and 4 bases from J, the gap between germline ends came to 12 bases. In nucleotides, the CDR3 is TGTGCCAGCAGCTTTTTTCAGGGGAGCACCGGGGAGCTGTTTTTT. Residues: CASSFFQGSTGELFF.